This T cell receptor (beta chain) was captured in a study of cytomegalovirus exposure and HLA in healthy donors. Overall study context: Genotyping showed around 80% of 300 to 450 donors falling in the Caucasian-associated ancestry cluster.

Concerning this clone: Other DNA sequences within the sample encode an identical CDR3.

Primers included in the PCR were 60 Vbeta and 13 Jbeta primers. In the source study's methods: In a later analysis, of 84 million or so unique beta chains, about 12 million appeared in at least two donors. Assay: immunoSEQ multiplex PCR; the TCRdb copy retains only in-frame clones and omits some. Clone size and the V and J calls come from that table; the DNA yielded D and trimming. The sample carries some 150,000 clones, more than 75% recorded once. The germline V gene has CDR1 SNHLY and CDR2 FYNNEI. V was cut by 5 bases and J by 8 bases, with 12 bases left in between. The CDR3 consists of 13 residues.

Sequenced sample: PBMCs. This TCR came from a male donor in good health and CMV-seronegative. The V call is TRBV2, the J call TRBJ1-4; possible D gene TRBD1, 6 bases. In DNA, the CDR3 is TGTGCCAGCAGTCGGGCAGGGGAAGAAAAACTGTTTTTT. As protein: CASSRAGEEKLFF.